A selection of T cell receptor beta chains follows, all from one sample in a study of beta chain features in type 1 diabetes. The assay was immunoSEQ multiplex PCR, and TCRdb's table has in-frame clones only and misses some. The data contain fewer than 900,000 clones, around a sixth of them singletons. The sequenced material came from naive CD4+ T cells from blood. These receptors came from a woman between 18 and 29 years old in good health. Both conserved end residues are part of each CDR3.

>13|TRBJ1-2|TRBV6-5
CASRTGEGYGYTF
>12|TRBJ2-5|TRBV28
CASSISGAAQYF
>15|TRBJ2-1|TRBV5-1
CASLLGPEAYNEQFF
>17|TRBJ2-1|TRBV5-4
CASSPGGTGTTYNEQFF
>15|TRBJ2-7|TRBV10-3
CAISGGLAGSYEQYF
>16|TRBJ2-1|TRBV7-2
CASRRNSISSYNEQFF
>11|TRBJ2-1|TRBV28
CASMGRAEQFF
>17|TRBJ2-7|TRBV15
CATSSLSRLAGAYEQYF
>14|TRBJ2-3|TRBV5-1
CASSPLLGEDTQYF
>14|TRBJ2-5|TRBV19
CASSTRTGVTTQYF
>14|TRBJ2-7|TRBV6-1
CASSLGTQVDEQYF
>14|TRBJ2-5|TRBV11-2
CASSLGPYQETQYF
>14|TRBJ1-2|TRBV2
CASSVGRGSYGYTF
>15|TRBJ2-2|TRBV2
CASSLAGVNTGELFF
>12|TRBJ2-3|TRBV28
CASMERSDTQYF
>14|TRBJ1-5|TRBV28
CASSIDRPPGAQHF
>13|TRBJ2-7|TRBV29-1
CSVCSGSTYEQYF
>14|TRBJ2-7|TRBV7-2
CASRSTGRTYEQYF
>16|TRBJ2-5|TRBV4-2
CASSQGSGRGQETQYF
>15|TRBJ2-7|TRBV28
CASRGPGTVNYEQYF
>15|TRBJ2-1|TRBV6-6
CASMGGKVSWSEQFF
>15|TRBJ1-4|TRBV2
CASTNIRGENEKLFF
>14|TRBJ1-1|TRBV5-4
CASSLGGQGMRAFF
>14|TRBJ1-2|TRBV28
CASSPGQGKFGYTF
>13|TRBJ2-3|TRBV28
CASSLPGVDTQYF
>11|TRBJ2-1|TRBV13
CASSHSYEQFF
>13|TRBJ1-2|TRBV29-1
CSVSTGHGYGYTF
>12|TRBJ2-5|TRBV29-1
CSVGDRRETQYF
>15|TRBJ2-1|TRBV18
CASSPASGLNNEQFF
>14|TRBJ2-3|TRBV29-1
CSVGVLVATDTQYF
>16|TRBJ1-3|TRBV6-1
CASSAGTAFSGNTIYF
>15|TRBJ2-5|TRBV2
CASSPSGRAGKTQYF
>13|TRBJ1-1|TRBV6-6
CASREVVNTEAFF
>14|TRBJ2-1|TRBV4-2
CASSQVAVLDEQFF
>18|TRBJ1-1|TRBV5-1
CASSLGTIGTALNTEAFF
>14|TRBJ2-2|TRBV5-1
CASSLELVTGELFF
>16|TRBJ1-5|TRBV28
CASSLGTAPGSQPQHF
>11|TRBJ2-1|TRBV28
CASSLGLGEVF
>15|TRBJ2-1|TRBV28
CASSLTPTPYNEQFF
>16|TRBJ2-1|TRBV7-9
CASTPPQRAYYNEQFF
>14|TRBJ2-2|TRBV19
CASSELRITGELFF
>15|TRBJ2-5|TRBV9
CASSEGLAVPETQYF
>15|TRBJ2-7|TRBV4-2
CASSPGVAGALGQYF
>11|TRBJ2-1|TRBV19
CASSISNEQFF
>18|TRBJ2-1|TRBV4-3
CASSQESVPGIAYNEQFF
>11|TRBJ2-5|TRBV20-1
CSAELQETQYF
>13|TRBJ1-2|TRBV28
CASSLGGIFGYTF
>14|TRBJ2-1|TRBV5-4
CASSSVRSLNEQFF
>14|TRBJ2-1|TRBV27
CASRPDYMYNEQFF
>15|TRBJ2-7|TRBV5-4
CASSSGGPSSYEQYF
>15|TRBJ2-3|TRBV5-4
CASSLQRSAKDTQYF
>11|TRBJ1-4|TRBV19
CASSTRIKLFF
>15|TRBJ2-3|TRBV7-9
CASSQETGGVDTQYF